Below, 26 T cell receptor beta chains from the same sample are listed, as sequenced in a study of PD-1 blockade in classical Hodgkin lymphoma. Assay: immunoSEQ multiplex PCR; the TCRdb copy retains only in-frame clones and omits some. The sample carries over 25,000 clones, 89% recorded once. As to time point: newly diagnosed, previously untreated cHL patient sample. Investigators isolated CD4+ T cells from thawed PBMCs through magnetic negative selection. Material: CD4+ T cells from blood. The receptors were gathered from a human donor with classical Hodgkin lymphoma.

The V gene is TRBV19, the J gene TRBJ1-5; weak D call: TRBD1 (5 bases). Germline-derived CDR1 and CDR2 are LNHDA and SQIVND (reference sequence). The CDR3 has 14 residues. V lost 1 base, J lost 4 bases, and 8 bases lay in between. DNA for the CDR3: TGTGCCAGTAGTATAGGACAGTTGAATCAGCCCCAGCATTTT. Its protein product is CASSIGQLNQPQHF.

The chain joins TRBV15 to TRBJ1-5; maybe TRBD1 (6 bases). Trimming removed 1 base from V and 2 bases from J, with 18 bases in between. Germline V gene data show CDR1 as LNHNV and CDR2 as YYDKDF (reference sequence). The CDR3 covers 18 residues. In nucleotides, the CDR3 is TGTGCCACCAGCAGAGGTGGGGGCGTAGGAAGCGGCAATCAGCCCCAGCATTTT. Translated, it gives CATSRGGGVGSGNQPQHF.

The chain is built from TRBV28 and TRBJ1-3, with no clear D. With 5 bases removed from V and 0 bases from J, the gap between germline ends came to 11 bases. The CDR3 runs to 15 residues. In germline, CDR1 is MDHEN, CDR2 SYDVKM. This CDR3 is CASSSPGDSGNTIYF. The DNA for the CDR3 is TGTGCCAGCAGTAGTCCGGGAGACTCTGGAAACACCATATATTTT.

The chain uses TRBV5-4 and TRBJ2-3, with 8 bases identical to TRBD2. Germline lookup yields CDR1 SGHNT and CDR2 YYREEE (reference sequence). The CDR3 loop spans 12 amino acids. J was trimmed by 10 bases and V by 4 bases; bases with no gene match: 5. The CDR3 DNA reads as TGTGCCAGCAGCATTAGCGGGAAGGCGCAGTATTTT. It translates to CASSISGKAQYF.

CDR3 residues: CASSTSDPNTGELFF. CDR3 in DNA: TGCGCCAGCTCGACCTCCGACCCGAACACCGGGGAGCTGTTTTTT. The chain is built from TRBV5-1 and TRBJ2-2; D is uncertain. The CDR3 length is 15 residues. Germline lookup yields CDR1 SGHRS and CDR2 YFSETQ. With 7 bases removed from V and 0 bases from J, the gap between germline ends came to 13 bases.

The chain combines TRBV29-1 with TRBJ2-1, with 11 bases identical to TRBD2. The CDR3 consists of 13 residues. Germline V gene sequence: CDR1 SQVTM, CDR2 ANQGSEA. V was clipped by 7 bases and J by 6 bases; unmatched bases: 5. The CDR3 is CSGRTSGLNEQFF. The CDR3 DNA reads TGCAGCGGCCGGACTAGCGGGCTCAATGAGCAGTTCTTC.

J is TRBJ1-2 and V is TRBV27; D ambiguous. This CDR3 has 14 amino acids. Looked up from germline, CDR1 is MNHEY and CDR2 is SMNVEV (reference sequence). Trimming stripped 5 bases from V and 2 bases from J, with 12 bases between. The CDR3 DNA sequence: TGTGCCAGCAGTGTGACCAGCGCAAACTATGGCTACACCTTC. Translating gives CASSVTSANYGYTF.

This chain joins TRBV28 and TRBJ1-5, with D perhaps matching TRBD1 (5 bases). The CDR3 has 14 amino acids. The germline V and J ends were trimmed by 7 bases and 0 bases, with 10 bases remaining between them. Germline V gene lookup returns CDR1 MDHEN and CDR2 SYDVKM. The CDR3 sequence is CASIVGTSNQPQHF. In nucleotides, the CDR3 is TGTGCCAGCATCGTAGGGACTAGCAATCAGCCCCAGCATTTT.

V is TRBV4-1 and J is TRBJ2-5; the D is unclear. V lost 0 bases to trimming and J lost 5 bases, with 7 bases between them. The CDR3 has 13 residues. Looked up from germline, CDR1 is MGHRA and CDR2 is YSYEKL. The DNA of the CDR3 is TGCGCCAGCAGCCAAGATCACTGGGAGACCCAGTACTTC. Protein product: CASSQDHWETQYF.

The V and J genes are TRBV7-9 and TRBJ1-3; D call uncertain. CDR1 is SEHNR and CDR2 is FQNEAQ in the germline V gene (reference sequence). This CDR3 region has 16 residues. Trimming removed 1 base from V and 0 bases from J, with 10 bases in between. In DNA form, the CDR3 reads TGTGCCAGCAGCTTAGAAGGCCCGAACTCTGGAAACACCATATATTTT. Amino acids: CASSLEGPNSGNTIYF.

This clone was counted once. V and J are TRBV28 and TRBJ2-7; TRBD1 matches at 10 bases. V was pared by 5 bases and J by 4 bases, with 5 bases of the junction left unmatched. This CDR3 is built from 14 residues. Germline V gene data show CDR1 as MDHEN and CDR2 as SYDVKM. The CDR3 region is CASSGDRGTYEQYF. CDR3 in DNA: TGTGCCAGCAGTGGGGACAGGGGCACATACGAGCAGTACTTC.

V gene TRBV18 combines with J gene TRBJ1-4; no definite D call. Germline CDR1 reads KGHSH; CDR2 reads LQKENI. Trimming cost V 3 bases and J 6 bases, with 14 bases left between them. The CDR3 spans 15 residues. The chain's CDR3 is CASSPGVLSDEKLFF. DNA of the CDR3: TGTGCCAGCTCACCCGGGGTGCTCTCAGATGAAAAACTGTTTTTT.

CDR3 amino acids: CASSSRTGADTQYF. The CDR3 region has the DNA TGTGCCAGCAGCTCGCGGACAGGGGCAGATACGCAGTATTTT. The rearrangement uses TRBV11-3 and TRBJ2-3; 9 nucleotides agree with TRBD1. The trim removed 4 bases at V and 4 bases at J, leaving 3 bases unmatched. Germline CDR1 and CDR2: SGHNT and YENEEA. The CDR3 consists of 14 residues.

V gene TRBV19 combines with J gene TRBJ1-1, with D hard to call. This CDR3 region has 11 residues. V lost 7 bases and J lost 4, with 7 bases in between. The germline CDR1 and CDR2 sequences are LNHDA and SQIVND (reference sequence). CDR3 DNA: TGTGCCAGTACGCCGGGCACTGAAGCTTTCTTT. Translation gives CASTPGTEAFF.

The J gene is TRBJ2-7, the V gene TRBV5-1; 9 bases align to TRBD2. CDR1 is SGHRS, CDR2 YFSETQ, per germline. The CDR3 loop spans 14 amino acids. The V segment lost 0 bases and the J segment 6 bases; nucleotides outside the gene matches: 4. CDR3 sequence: CASSLGLAGTEQYF. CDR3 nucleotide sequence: TGCGCCAGCAGCTTGGGGCTAGCGGGAACCGAGCAGTACTTC.

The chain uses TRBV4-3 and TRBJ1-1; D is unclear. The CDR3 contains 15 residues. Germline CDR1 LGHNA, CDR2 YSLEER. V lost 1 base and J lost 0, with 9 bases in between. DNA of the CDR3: TGCGCCAGCAGCCAAGCAGCGATAATGAACACTGAAGCTTTCTTT. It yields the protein CASSQAAIMNTEAFF.

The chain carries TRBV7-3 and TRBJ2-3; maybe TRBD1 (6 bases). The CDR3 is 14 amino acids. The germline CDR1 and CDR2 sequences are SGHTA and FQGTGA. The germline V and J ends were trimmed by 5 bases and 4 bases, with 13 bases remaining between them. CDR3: CASSQGHRADTQYF. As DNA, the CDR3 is TGTGCCAGCAGCCAGGGACATCGGGCAGATACGCAGTATTTT. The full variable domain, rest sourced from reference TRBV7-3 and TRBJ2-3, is GAGVSQTPSNKVTEKGKYVELRCDPISGHTALYWYRQSLGQGPEFLIYFQGTGAADDSGLPNDRFFAVRPEGSVSTLKIQRTERGDSAVYLCASSQGHRADTQYFGPGTRLTVL.

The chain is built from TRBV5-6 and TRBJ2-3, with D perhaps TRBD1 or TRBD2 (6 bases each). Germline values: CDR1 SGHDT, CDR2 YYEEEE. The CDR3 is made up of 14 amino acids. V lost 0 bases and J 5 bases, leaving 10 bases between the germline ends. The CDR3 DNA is TGTGCCAGCAGCTTGGTGGAGGGGGGAGATACGCAGTATTTT. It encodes CASSLVEGGDTQYF.

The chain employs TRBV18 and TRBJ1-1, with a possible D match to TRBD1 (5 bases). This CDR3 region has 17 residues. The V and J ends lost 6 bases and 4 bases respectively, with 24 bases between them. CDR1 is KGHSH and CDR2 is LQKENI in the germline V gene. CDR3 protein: CASSPRGLRGGGTEAFF. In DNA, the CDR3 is TGTGCCAGCTCGCCCCGAGGGTTGCGGGGGGGAGGCACTGAAGCTTTCTTT.

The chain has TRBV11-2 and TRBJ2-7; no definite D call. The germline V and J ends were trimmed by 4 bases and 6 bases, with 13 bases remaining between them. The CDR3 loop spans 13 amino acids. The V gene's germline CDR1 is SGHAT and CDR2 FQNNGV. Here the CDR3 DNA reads TGTGCCAGCAGCTCCAACACCGTCGGCGAGCAGTACTTC. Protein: CASSSNTVGEQYF.

Written as DNA, the CDR3 is TGTGCCAGCAGCTTGGGACTAGCGAAAGATACGCAGTATTTT. This gives the protein CASSLGLAKDTQYF. The chain joins TRBV5-4 to TRBJ2-3; 8 positions match TRBD2. Germline CDR1 SGHNT, CDR2 YYREEE (reference sequence). The CDR3 extends over 14 amino acids. V lost 0 bases, J lost 5 bases, and 2 bases stayed unmatched. Complete variable domain (other parts from reference TRBV5-4 and TRBJ2-3): ETGVTQSPTHLIKTRGQQVTLRCSSQSGHNTVSWYQQALGQGPQFIFQYYREEENGRGNFPPRFSGLQFPNYSSELNVNALELDDSALYLCASSLGLAKDTQYFGPGTRLTVL.

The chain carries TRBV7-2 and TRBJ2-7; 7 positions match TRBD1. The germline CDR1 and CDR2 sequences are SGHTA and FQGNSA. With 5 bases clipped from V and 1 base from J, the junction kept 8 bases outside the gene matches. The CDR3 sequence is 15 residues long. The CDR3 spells CASSPREQGSYEQYF. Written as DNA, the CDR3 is TGTGCCAGCAGCCCAAGGGAACAGGGGTCCTACGAGCAGTACTTC.

CDR3 protein: CASSSQGYSYEQYF. CDR3 nucleotide sequence: TGTGCCAGTAGTAGTCAGGGCTATTCCTACGAGCAGTACTTC. The chain carries TRBV19 and TRBJ2-7; possibly TRBD1 for D (5 bases). V lost 4 bases and J 1 base, leaving 11 bases between the germline ends. Germline V gene data show CDR1 as LNHDA and CDR2 as SQIVND (reference sequence). This CDR3 comprises 14 residues.

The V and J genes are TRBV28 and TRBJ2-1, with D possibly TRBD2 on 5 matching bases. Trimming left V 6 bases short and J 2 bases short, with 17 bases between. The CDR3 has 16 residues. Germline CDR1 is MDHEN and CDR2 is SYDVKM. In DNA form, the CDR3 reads TGTGCCAGCAGGACCCCCCTAGCAGTACCCTACAATGAGCAGTTCTTC. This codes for CASRTPLAVPYNEQFF.

The CDR3 nucleotides are TGTGCCAGTAGTAATCAACAGGGCAACTATGGCTACACCTTC. Its translation is CASSNQQGNYGYTF. V usage is TRBV19 and J usage is TRBJ1-2; a weak D match, TRBD1 (6 bases). The ends were cut back, 4 bases at V and 2 bases at J, with 11 bases in the middle. This CDR3 contains 14 residues. Germline lookup yields CDR1 LNHDA and CDR2 SQIVND (reference sequence).

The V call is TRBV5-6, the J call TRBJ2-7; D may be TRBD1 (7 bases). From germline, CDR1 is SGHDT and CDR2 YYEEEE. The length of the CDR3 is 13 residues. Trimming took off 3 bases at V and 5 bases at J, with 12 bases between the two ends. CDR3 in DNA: TGTGCCAGCAGCTCCGCGGGGACAGACGAGCAGTACTTC. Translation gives CASSSAGTDEQYF.